The 15 T cell receptor beta chains in this list originate from one sample, sequenced in a study of breast tumors, draining lymph nodes, adjacent tissues. One entry per CDR3 protein results from TCRdb running MiXCR on the multiplex PCR reads. The table shows about 170,000 distinct CDR3 sequences, with about 33% occurring only once. The lymph nodes were axillary draining lymph nodes from breast cancer patients. The sequenced material came from axillary lymph node tissue. The source of these receptors is a female donor with breast cancer. Some clones in this sample may be carry-over from other donors' samples.

This clonotype showed up many times. This chain joins TRBV12-3 or TRBV12-4 and TRBJ2-7; D might be TRBD2 (6 bases). V lost 3 bases and J lost 2, with 14 bases in between. The CDR3 is 15 residues long. The CDR3 loop is CASSLSAGITYEQYF. The CDR3 region has the DNA TGTGCCAGCAGTTTGAGTGCGGGGATAACCTACGAGCAGTACTTC.

Details on this clonotype: This may arise from a read error, as a much more abundant clone is one base away. The V call is TRBV5-1, the J call TRBJ2-3, with a weak D call TRBD1 (6 bases). The ends were cut back, 4 bases at V and 9 bases at J, with 18 bases in the middle. This CDR3 contains 14 residues. CDR1 is SGHRS, CDR2 YFSETQ, per germline. The CDR3 sequence is CASSPLGGGETQYF. The CDR3 DNA is TGCGCCAGCAGCCCTCTTGGTGGGGGCGAGACGCAGTATTTT.

This clonotype was detected many times. The chain's CDR3 is CASRPGTNYEQYF. CDR3 bases: TGTGCCAGCAGACCCGGGACTAACTACGAGCAGTACTTC. The V and J genes are TRBV6-2 or TRBV6-3 and TRBJ2-7; 7 nucleotides line up with TRBD2. The V gene's germline CDR1 is MNHEY and CDR2 SVGEGT. This CDR3 region has 13 residues. J lost 3 bases, V lost 6 bases, and 5 bases had no gene match.

This clonotype showed up many times. This chain connects TRBV7-2 to TRBJ2-1; TRBD1 is a possible D gene (6 bases). The CDR3 has 15 residues. Deletions cut 5 bases from V and 8 bases from J, with 19 bases between. Germline V gene sequence: CDR1 SGHTA, CDR2 FQGNSA. The CDR3 loop is CASSPHGGVSYEQFF. In DNA form, the CDR3 reads TGTGCCAGCAGCCCCCATGGGGGCGTCTCATATGAGCAGTTCTTC.

This clonotype was seen ten or more times. J is TRBJ2-3 and V is TRBV28; TRBD2 matches 12 bases. Germline V gene sequence: CDR1 MDHEN, CDR2 SYDVKM. After removal of 1 base from V and 8 bases from J, the junction contained 13 bases not matched to a gene. This CDR3 contains 18 residues. CDR3 residues: CASSLFRLAGEVTATQYF. The CDR3 nucleotides read TGTGCCAGCAGTTTATTCCGACTAGCGGGGGAGGTCACGGCTACGCAGTATTTT.

The J gene is TRBJ2-2, the V gene TRBV24-1; the D gene is possibly TRBD1 (7 bases). CDR3 length: 15 residues. Germline values: CDR1 KGHDR, CDR2 SFDVKD. V was clipped by 7 bases and J by 14 bases, with 25 bases between them. CDR3 coding DNA: TGTGCCACCAGCGCAAAGGGGGCGAACACCGGGGGACTGTTTTTT. Amino acids: CATSAKGANTGGLFF.

This clonotype has at least ten counts. The V and J genes are TRBV5-1 and TRBJ2-3; TRBD2 aligns across 8 bases. Germline CDR1 and CDR2: SGHRS and YFSETQ. CDR3 length: 16 residues. V lost 6 bases to trimming and J lost 6 bases; unmatched junction nucleotides: 15. The CDR3 bases are TGCGCCAGCATGCTTGCCTATGGACTAGCAGGGGATACGCAGTATTTT. Translating gives CASMLAYGLAGDTQYF.

This clonotype was recorded only once. Possible read error: a much larger clone is one base away. V gene TRBV27 combines with J gene TRBJ2-1; D remains ambiguous. The CDR3 length is 12 residues. Deletions cut 7 bases from V and 12 bases from J, with 16 bases between. Germline V gives CDR1 MNHEY, CDR2 SMNVEV (reference sequence). CDR3 residues: CASNFLSGWQFF. The CDR3 DNA sequence: TGTGCCAGCAATTTCTTATCCGGGTGGCAGTTCTTC.

This clonotype has ten or more counts. A much larger clone lies one base from this, so it may be a read error. The rearrangement joins TRBV6-4 to TRBJ2-5; D gene ambiguous. Germline V gene lookup returns CDR1 MRHNA and CDR2 SNTAGT. This CDR3 spans 13 amino acids. CDR3 loop: CASSHSGGETQYF. CDR3 DNA sequence: TGTGCCAGCAGTCACTCGGGCGGAGAGACCCAGTACTTC.

Comments on this clonotype: A read error is possible here, since a much larger clone lies one base away. A read error is likely, as this CDR3 ends without the conserved phenylalanine or tryptophan. The CDR3 coding sequence is TGCGCCAGCAGCCAAGACTCCGTCTACACAGATACGCAGTATCTT. Translating it yields CASSQDSVYTDTQYL. The chain is built from TRBV7-3 and TRBJ2-3, with D hard to call. The CDR3 spans 15 residues. Per the germline V gene, CDR1 is SGHTA and CDR2 is FQGTGA.

The chain couples TRBV19 to TRBJ1-1; no clear D. Germline CDR1 reads LNHDA; CDR2 reads SQIVND (reference sequence). V lost 3 bases, J lost 5 bases, and 13 bases lay in between. CDR3 length: 14 residues. CDR3 sequence (DNA): TGTGCCAGTAGTATCGATGGATCGAATACTGAAGCTTTCTTT. Protein sequence: CASSIDGSNTEAFF.

The chain carries TRBV5-8 and TRBJ2-4; possible D gene TRBD2, 6 bases. This CDR3 has 16 residues. V was shortened by 10 bases and J by 7 bases, with 27 bases between the two germline ends. In germline, CDR1 is SGHTS, CDR2 YDEGEE. The CDR3 spells CACPRGPGSTRNIQYF. The CDR3 DNA follows: TGTGCCTGCCCTCGCGGACCCGGGAGCACGCGGAACATTCAGTACTTC.

The sample holds many counts of this clonotype. Its ends do not fully match the called genes, so a read error is possible. The CDR3 loop is CASSHSTGRAIDTQYF. CDR3 coding DNA: TGTGCCAGCAGTCACTCGACGGGGAGGGCCATAGATACGCAGTATTTT. This rearrangement joins TRBV6-4 to TRBJ2-3; the match to TRBD2 covers 7 bases. The CDR3 sequence is 16 residues long. CDR1 and CDR2 from the germline V gene are MRHNA and SNTAGT.

In its sample, this clonotype was seen many times. The gene calls are TRBV20-1 and TRBJ2-5; D may be TRBD2 (5 bases). Looked up from germline, CDR1 is DFQATT and CDR2 is SNEGSKA (reference sequence). Trimming removed 2 bases at V and 1 base at J, with 8 bases between. The CDR3 is made up of 13 amino acids. CDR3 DNA sequence: TGCAGTGCTAGACGGGATCCCCAAGAGACCCAGTACTTC. Translated, it gives CSARRDPQETQYF.

In this sample, this clonotype turned up many times. CDR3 residues: CASSYSPGMNGNEQYF. CDR3 bases: TGTGCCAGCAGTTACTCTCCAGGTATGAATGGCAACGAGCAGTACTTC. This sequence joins TRBV6-5 and TRBJ2-7, with D hard to call. The CDR3 length is 16 residues. V was trimmed by 0 bases and J by 5 bases, leaving 17 bases between them. Germline V gene data show CDR1 as MNHEY and CDR2 as SVGAGI.